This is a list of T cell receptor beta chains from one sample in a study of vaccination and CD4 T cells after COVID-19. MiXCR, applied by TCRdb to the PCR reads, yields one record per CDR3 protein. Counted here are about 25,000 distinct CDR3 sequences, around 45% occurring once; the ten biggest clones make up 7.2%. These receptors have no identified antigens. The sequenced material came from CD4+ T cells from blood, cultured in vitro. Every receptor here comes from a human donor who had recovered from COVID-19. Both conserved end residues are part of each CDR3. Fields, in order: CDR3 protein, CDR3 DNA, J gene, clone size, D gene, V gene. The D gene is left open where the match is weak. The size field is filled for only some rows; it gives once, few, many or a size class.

CASSLTGRGGETQYF | TGTGCCAGCAGCTTAACGGGCAGGGGCGGAGAGACCCAGTACTTC | TRBJ2-5 | NA | NA | TRBV11-2
CASSEAVGDRGAKNIQYF | TGTGCCAGCAGTGAAGCGGTTGGGGACAGGGGAGCCAAAAACATTCAGTACTTC | TRBJ2-4 | NA | TRBD1 | TRBV2
CASSLFRGATGELFF | TGTGCCAGCAGCTTGTTCAGGGGCGCCACCGGGGAGCTGTTTTTT | TRBJ2-2 | NA | NA | TRBV5-5
CASTGTGTSTDTQYF | TGTGCCAGCACGGGGACAGGGACGAGCACAGATACGCAGTATTTT | TRBJ2-3 | few | TRBD1 | TRBV7-6
CASSLTAAYEQYF | TGTGCCAGCAGTTTAACAGCGGCCTACGAGCAGTACTTC | TRBJ2-7 | NA | NA | TRBV28
CSARDLVTGGNQPQHF | TGCAGTGCTAGAGATCTAGTGACAGGGGGCAATCAGCCCCAGCATTTT | TRBJ1-5 | NA | TRBD1 | TRBV20-1
CASSSGLAGIYNEQFF | TGTGCCAGCAGTTCGGGACTAGCGGGGATCTACAATGAGCAGTTCTTC | TRBJ2-1 | NA | TRBD2 | TRBV27
CASSRGVGYEQYF | TGTGCCAGCAGTCGAGGAGTTGGCTACGAGCAGTACTTC | TRBJ2-7 | few | NA | TRBV28
CSAQTSGSWSGTQYF | TGCAGTGCCCAAACTAGCGGGAGCTGGTCAGGTACGCAGTATTTT | TRBJ2-3 | NA | TRBD2 | TRBV20-1
CASNTGTPFRLGLTDTQYF | TGTGCCAGCAACACCGGGACCCCCTTTCGTTTGGGCCTCACAGATACGCAGTATTTT | TRBJ2-3 | few | NA | TRBV21-1
CASSGPRMGRPSYEQYF | TGTGCCAGCAGCGGGCCCCGTATGGGGAGACCATCCTACGAGCAGTACTTC | TRBJ2-7 | NA | NA | TRBV9
CASSFIKNTEAFF | TGTGCCAGCAGCTTTATTAAGAACACTGAAGCTTTCTTT | TRBJ1-1 | few | NA | TRBV7-9
CASSLRQGSTDTQYF | TGTGCCAGCAGTCTTAGACAGGGGAGCACAGATACGCAGTATTTT | TRBJ2-3 | NA | TRBD1 | TRBV2